These 20 T cell receptor beta chains came from one sample sequenced in a study of blood T cell repertoires in COVID-19. The assay was immunoSEQ multiplex PCR, and TCRdb's table has in-frame clones only and misses some. Among 80,000 to 100,000 clones listed, 65% to 85% were seen once. Sequenced: peripheral blood. The origin of the receptors is a man aged 55 to 69 with acute or convalescent COVID-19.

This clone was detected only once. The chain has TRBV28 and TRBJ1-3; 12 nucleotides agree with TRBD1. With 8 bases clipped from V and 8 bases from J, the junction kept 19 bases outside the gene matches. The germline V gene encodes CDR1 MDHEN and CDR2 SYDVKM. This CDR3 is built from 18 residues. The CDR3 nucleotides read TGTGCCAGCGAAAAAACGTTGGGGGGACAGGGGGCGAGGGACACCATATATTTT. Translated, it gives CASEKTLGGQGARDTIYF. The entire variable domain, with the rest obtained from reference TRBV28 and TRBJ1-3, is as follows: DVKVTQSSRYLVKRTGEKVFLECVQDMDHENMFWYRQDPGLGLRLIYFSYDVKMKEKGDIPEGYSVSREKKERFSLILESASTNQTSMYLCASEKTLGGQGARDTIYFGEGSWLTVV.

This rearrangement joins TRBV9 to TRBJ2-1; a weak D match, TRBD1 (5 bases). This CDR3 has 14 residues. V gave up 0 bases and J gave up 7 bases, with 11 bases separating them. Germline V gene lookup returns CDR1 SGDLS and CDR2 YYNGEE. CDR3 in DNA: TGTGCCAGCAGCGTAGGGCAGGGTGGGAATGAGCAGTTCTTC. This gives the protein CASSVGQGGNEQFF.

The chain uses TRBV29-1 and TRBJ2-6, with D possibly being TRBD1 (6 bases). The CDR3 consists of 15 residues. The germline V gene encodes CDR1 SQVTM and CDR2 ANQGSEA. V was clipped by 6 bases and J by 0 bases, with 12 bases between them. The CDR3 loop is CSVGTLLSGANVLTF. CDR3 sequence (DNA): TGCAGCGTGGGGACACTTCTCTCTGGGGCCAACGTCCTGACTTTC.

This sequence joins TRBV11-2 and TRBJ1-6; 7 positions agree with TRBD1. The CDR3 totals 17 residues. Losses at the gene ends were 4 bases for V and 7 bases for J; bases not matched to a gene: 13. Germline loops: CDR1 SGHAT, CDR2 FQNNGV. CDR3 bases: TGTGCCAGCAGCTCACCCGTTACAGGGGCCTGGAATTCACCCCTCCACTTT. The encoded protein is CASSSPVTGAWNSPLHF.

The chain combines TRBV13 with TRBJ2-7; the D gene is possibly TRBD2 (7 bases). The CDR3 consists of 14 residues. In germline, CDR1 is PRHDT, CDR2 FYEKMQ (reference sequence). V lost 1 base to trimming and J lost 6 bases, with 13 bases between them. The CDR3 loop reads CASSLDRGAAEQYF. For the CDR3, the DNA is TGTGCCAGCAGCTTAGATCGGGGGGCCGCCGAGCAGTACTTC.

The chain links TRBV6-1 to TRBJ2-7; 10 nucleotides agree with TRBD1. Germline V CDR1 and CDR2: MNHNS, SASEGT. CDR3 size: 15 residues. Trimming cost V 3 bases and J 4 bases; bases outside gene matches: 6. The CDR3 is CASSDLGTGAYEQYF. CDR3 coding DNA: TGTGCCAGCAGTGATTTAGGGACAGGGGCGTACGAGCAGTACTTC.

This chain uses TRBV18 with TRBJ2-5; D not resolved. The germline gives CDR1 KGHSH, CDR2 LQKENI. This CDR3 region has 13 residues. V was cut by 2 bases and J by 2 bases, with 6 bases left in between. This chain's CDR3 is CASSPSLQETQYF. Written as DNA, the CDR3 is TGTGCCAGCTCACCATCACTACAAGAGACCCAGTACTTC.

The J gene is TRBJ2-5, the V gene TRBV27, with TRBD1 identical over 11 bases. Germline values: CDR1 MNHEY, CDR2 SMNVEV (reference sequence). J lost 2 bases, V lost 5 bases, and 16 bases had no gene match. The CDR3 spans 19 residues. The CDR3 reads CASSPWTGGLSGSQETQYF. DNA for the CDR3: TGTGCCAGCAGTCCGTGGACAGGGGGCCTTAGCGGATCTCAAGAGACCCAGTACTTC.

The chain links TRBV7-2 to TRBJ1-6; D not certain. Trimming removed 1 base at V and 7 bases at J, with 14 bases between. This CDR3 comprises 16 residues. From germline, CDR1 is SGHTA and CDR2 FQGNSA. This CDR3 is CASSLDLGRTNSPLHF. CDR3 DNA: TGTGCCAGCAGCTTAGATTTGGGCAGAACCAATTCACCCCTCCACTTT.

The chain recombines TRBV30 with TRBJ1-5, with TRBD1 matching 9 bases. From germline, CDR1 is GTSNPN and CDR2 SVGIG (reference sequence). V lost 1 base to trimming and J lost 4 bases; unmatched junction nucleotides: 5. This CDR3 has 15 residues. The CDR3 loop reads CAWSGPGTGNQPQHF. For the CDR3, the DNA is TGTGCCTGGAGTGGGCCCGGGACAGGGAATCAGCCCCAGCATTTT.

This clone occurred once. The gene calls are TRBV3-1 (or the pseudogene TRBV3-2) and TRBJ1-3, with D perhaps TRBD1 (6 bases). V was shortened by 2 bases and J by 4 bases, with 18 bases between the two germline ends. The CDR3 is 17 residues long. Germline V gives CDR1 LGHDT, CDR2 YNNKEL (reference sequence). As DNA, the CDR3 is TGTGCCAGCAGCCAAAATGACGAGGGGGTGAGGGGAAACACCATATATTTT. Translating gives CASSQNDEGVRGNTIYF.

J is TRBJ1-3 and V is TRBV6-6, with D perhaps matching TRBD1 (5 bases). Germline-derived CDR1 and CDR2 are MNHNY and SVGAGI (reference sequence). CDR3 length equals 16 residues. V shed 5 bases and J shed 0 bases, with 14 bases lying between them. Here the CDR3 reads CASSPLGGSSGNTIYF. The CDR3 DNA is TGTGCCAGCAGTCCATTGGGGGGTAGCTCTGGAAACACCATATATTTT.

This rearrangement joins TRBV5-1 to TRBJ2-2; 10 bases line up with TRBD1. The CDR3 extends over 15 amino acids. Germline values: CDR1 SGHRS, CDR2 YFSETQ. V gave up 3 bases and J gave up 5 bases; unmatched junction bases: 4. The CDR3 protein is CASSSGTGATGELFF. The CDR3 DNA reads as TGCGCCAGCAGCTCCGGGACAGGGGCTACCGGGGAGCTGTTTTTT.

The genes are TRBV7-2 and TRBJ2-3; D not certain. The CDR3 length is 14 residues. Germline lookup yields CDR1 SGHTA and CDR2 FQGNSA. Trimming shortened V by 2 bases and J by 2 bases, and 8 bases separated the two germline ends. DNA for the CDR3: TGTGCCAGCAGCTTATCGTATTTCACAGATACGCAGTATTTT. This encodes CASSLSYFTDTQYF.

Only one count was recorded for this clone. The rearrangement links TRBV27 to TRBJ2-7; D may be TRBD2 (6 bases). Trimming removed 3 bases at V and 3 bases at J, with 6 bases between. Germline lookup yields CDR1 MNHEY and CDR2 SMNVEV (reference sequence). This CDR3 contains 12 residues. CDR3 in DNA: TGTGCCAGCAGTTTGGGGGGCTACGAGCAGTACTTC. It translates to CASSLGGYEQYF.

In nucleotides, the CDR3 is TGTGCCAGCAGTCCTGGGCTAGCGGACAATGAGCAGTTCTTC. Protein: CASSPGLADNEQFF. The chain employs TRBV7-8 and TRBJ2-1, with 7 bases aligning to TRBD2. This CDR3 has 14 amino acids. The V gene's germline CDR1 is SGHVS and CDR2 FQNEAQ. The trim removed 6 bases at V and 5 bases at J, leaving 7 bases unmatched. Looking up the rest from reference TRBV7-8 and TRBJ2-1 gives the full variable domain: GAGVSQSPRYKVAKRGQDVALRCDPISGHVSLFWYQQALGQGPEFLTYFQNEAQLDKSGLPSDRFFAERPEGSVSTLKIQRTQQEDSAVYLCASSPGLADNEQFFGPGTRLTVL.

The chain joins TRBV5-5 to TRBJ1-3; 11 bases fit TRBD1. Germline CDR1 and CDR2: SGHKS and YYEKEE (reference sequence). Losses at the gene ends were 0 bases for V and 1 base for J; bases not matched to a gene: 3. There are 17 residues in the CDR3. Here the CDR3 DNA reads TGTGCCAGCAGCTTGGGTGGGACAGGGGGTTCTGGAAACACCATATATTTT. Its translation: CASSLGGTGGSGNTIYF.

The chain uses TRBV12-3 or TRBV12-4 and TRBJ1-3; D ambiguous. V shed 3 bases and J shed 0 bases, with 3 bases lying between them. The CDR3 is made up of 13 amino acids. The CDR3 DNA is TGTGCCAGCAGTTTGTACTCTGGAAACACCATATATTTT. It translates to CASSLYSGNTIYF.

This clone was counted once. The V gene is TRBV29-1, the J gene TRBJ1-1, with 8 nucleotides matching TRBD1. The junction had 8 bases not matched to a gene; V was cut back by 3 bases and J by 5 bases. Germline V CDR1 and CDR2: SQVTM, ANQGSEA. The CDR3 sequence is 14 residues long. The CDR3 spells CSVDPTGVRTEAFF. Written as DNA, the CDR3 is TGCAGCGTTGACCCGACAGGGGTGAGAACTGAAGCTTTCTTT.

V and J are TRBV12-3 or TRBV12-4 and TRBJ1-2, with D perhaps TRBD1 (5 bases). The V end lost 3 bases, the J end lost 0 bases, and 5 bases lay between the germline ends. This CDR3 is built from 13 residues. CDR3 region: CASSLTANYGYTF. CDR3 coding DNA: TGTGCCAGCAGTTTGACAGCTAACTATGGCTACACCTTC.